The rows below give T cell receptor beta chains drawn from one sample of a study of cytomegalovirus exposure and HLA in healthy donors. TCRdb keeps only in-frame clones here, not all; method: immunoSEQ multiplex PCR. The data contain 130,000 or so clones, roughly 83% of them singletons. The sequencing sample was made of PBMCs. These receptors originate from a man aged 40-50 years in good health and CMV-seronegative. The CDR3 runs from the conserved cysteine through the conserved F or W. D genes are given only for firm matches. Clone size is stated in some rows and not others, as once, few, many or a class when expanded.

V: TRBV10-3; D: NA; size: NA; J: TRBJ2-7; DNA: TGTGCCATCAGTGAGGCAGGGCAGGGCGAGCAGTACTTC; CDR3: CAISEAGQGEQYF
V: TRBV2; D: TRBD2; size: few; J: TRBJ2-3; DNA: TGTGCCAGCCGTAGCGGGGCATTACGGGGAGATACGCAGTATTTT; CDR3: CASRSGALRGDTQYF
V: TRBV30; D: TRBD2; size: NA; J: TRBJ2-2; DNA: TGTGCCTGGACTGTTAGCGGGAGGGACACCGGGGAGCTGTTTTTT; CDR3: CAWTVSGRDTGELFF
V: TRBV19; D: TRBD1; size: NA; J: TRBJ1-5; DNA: TGTGCCAGTAGTTGGACAGGGTCTAGCAATCAGCCCCAGCATTTT; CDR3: CASSWTGSSNQPQHF
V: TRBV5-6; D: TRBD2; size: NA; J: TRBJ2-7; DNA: TGTGCCAGCACCCCAGTTGGGGGGGGTAGCTCCTACGAGCAGTACTTC; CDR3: CASTPVGGGSSYEQYF
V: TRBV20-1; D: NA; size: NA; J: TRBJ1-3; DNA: TGCAGTGCAAACGCAGGATACACCATATATTTT; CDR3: CSANAGYTIYF
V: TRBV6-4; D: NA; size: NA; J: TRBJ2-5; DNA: TGTGCCAGCAGTGACAGCCAGGGTGAGACCCAGTACTTC; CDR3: CASSDSQGETQYF
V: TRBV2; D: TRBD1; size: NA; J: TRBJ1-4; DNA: TGTGCCAGCACACTCCTAGGGGGACAGAGTAATGAAAAACTGTTTTTT; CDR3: CASTLLGGQSNEKLFF
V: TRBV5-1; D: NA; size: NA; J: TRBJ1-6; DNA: TGCGCCAGCAGCTTGGACATCTATAATTCACCCCTCCACTTT; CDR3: CASSLDIYNSPLHF
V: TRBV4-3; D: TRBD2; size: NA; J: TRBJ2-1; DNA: TGCGCCAGCAGCCGATATTCGGTAGCGGGAGGGCCGGGGTCCTACAATGAGCAGTTCTTC; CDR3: CASSRYSVAGGPGSYNEQFF
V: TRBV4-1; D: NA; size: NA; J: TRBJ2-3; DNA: TGCGCCAGCAGCCAAATTCCGGGCACAGATACGCAGTATTTT; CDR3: CASSQIPGTDTQYF
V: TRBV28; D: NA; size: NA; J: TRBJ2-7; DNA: TGTGCCAGCAGTTTGGACAGAGGATCGTACGAGCAGTACTTC; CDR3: CASSLDRGSYEQYF
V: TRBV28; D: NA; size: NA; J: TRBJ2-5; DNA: TGTGCCAGCAGCTGGAGGGACAGCCAAGAGACCCAGTACTTC; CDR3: CASSWRDSQETQYF
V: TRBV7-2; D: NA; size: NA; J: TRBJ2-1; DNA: TGTGCCAGCAGCTTAGACGGTTACAATGAGCAGTTCTTC; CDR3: CASSLDGYNEQFF
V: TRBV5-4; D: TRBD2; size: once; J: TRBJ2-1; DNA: TGTGCCAGCAGCGGGACTAGCTACAATGAGCAGTTCTTC; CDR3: CASSGTSYNEQFF
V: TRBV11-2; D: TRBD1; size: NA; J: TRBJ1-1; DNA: TGTGCCAGCAGCTTACAGGGACAGGGGAACACTGAAGCTTTCTTT; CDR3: CASSLQGQGNTEAFF
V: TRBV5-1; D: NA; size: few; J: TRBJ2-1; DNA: TGCGCCAGCAGCTGGGCTCCCACAGGGAACTACAATGAGCAGTTCTTC; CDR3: CASSWAPTGNYNEQFF
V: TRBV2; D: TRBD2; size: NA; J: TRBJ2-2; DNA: TGTGCCAGCACGCCCGGCCGCGGGGGGATATCCGGGGAGCTGTTTTTT; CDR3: CASTPGRGGISGELFF
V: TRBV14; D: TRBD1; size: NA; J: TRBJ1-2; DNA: TGTGCCAGCAGCACAAGGACAGGGGGCGATGGCTACACCTTC; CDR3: CASSTRTGGDGYTF
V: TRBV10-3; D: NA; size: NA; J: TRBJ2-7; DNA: TGTGCCATCAGTGGGCCATACTACGAGCAGTACTTC; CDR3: CAISGPYYEQYF
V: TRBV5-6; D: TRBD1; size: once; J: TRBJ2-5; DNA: TGTGCCAGCAGCATCAGGGACAGGGCACAAGAGACCCAGTACTTC; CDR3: CASSIRDRAQETQYF
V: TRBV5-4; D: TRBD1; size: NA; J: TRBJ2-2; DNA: TGTGCCAGCAGCTTACAGGGGATTCGCTTCACCGGGGAGCTGTTTTTT; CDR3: CASSLQGIRFTGELFF
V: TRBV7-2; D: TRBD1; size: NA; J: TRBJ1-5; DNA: TGTGCCAGCAGCCCCAATAGGGGGCTCGTAAATCAGCCCCAGCATTTT; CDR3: CASSPNRGLVNQPQHF
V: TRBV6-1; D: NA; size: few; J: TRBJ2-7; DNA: TGTGCCAGCGGGGCAGGGCGGTTAGCCGAGCAGTACTTC; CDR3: CASGAGRLAEQYF
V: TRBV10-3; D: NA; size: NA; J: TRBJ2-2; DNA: TGTGCCATCAGTGGGGTGGGGGCACGGACCGGGGAGCTGTTTTTT; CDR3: CAISGVGARTGELFF
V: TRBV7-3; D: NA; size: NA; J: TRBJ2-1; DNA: TGTGCCGGGGGAATGGCGGGGATCTGCAATGAGCAGTTCTTC; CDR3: CAGGMAGICNEQFF
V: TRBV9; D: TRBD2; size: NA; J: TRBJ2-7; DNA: TGTGCCAGCAGCGTAGAATGGGGGGGGGAGCAGTACTTC; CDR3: CASSVEWGGEQYF
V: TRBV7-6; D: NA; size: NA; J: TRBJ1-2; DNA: TGTGCCAGCAGCCCATCGACAGTTCCTTTCAACTATGGCTACACCTTC; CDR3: CASSPSTVPFNYGYTF
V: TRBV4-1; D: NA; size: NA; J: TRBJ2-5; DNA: TGCGCCAGCAGCCGCTCCATGGGGGGAGCTCGGGAGACCCAGTACTTC; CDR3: CASSRSMGGARETQYF
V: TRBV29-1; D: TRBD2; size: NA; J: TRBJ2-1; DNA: TGCAGCGTTAGGACTAGCGGGAGACCTGAGCAGTTCTTC; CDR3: CSVRTSGRPEQFF
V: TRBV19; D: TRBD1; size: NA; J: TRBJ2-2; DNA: TGTGCCAGTAGAGGACAGGGGGGCAACACCGGGGAGCTGTTTTTT; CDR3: CASRGQGGNTGELFF
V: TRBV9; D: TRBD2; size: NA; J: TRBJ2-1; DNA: TGTGCCAGCAATCCCGGGCGGGGGGAGCAGTTCTTC; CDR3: CASNPGRGEQFF
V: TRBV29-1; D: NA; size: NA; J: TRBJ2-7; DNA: TGCAGCGTTGAGAGACAGGACGAGCAGTACTTC; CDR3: CSVERQDEQYF
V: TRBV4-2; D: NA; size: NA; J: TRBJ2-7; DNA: TGTGCCAGCAGCCAGGGCCAGGGTTTTTACGAGCAGTACTTC; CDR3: CASSQGQGFYEQYF
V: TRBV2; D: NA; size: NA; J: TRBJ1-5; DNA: TGTGCCAGCAGTGATCGAGGCAATCAGCCCCAGCATTTT; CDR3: CASSDRGNQPQHF
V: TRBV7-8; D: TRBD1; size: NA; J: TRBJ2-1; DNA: TGTGCCAGCAGCCCCCCGGTGGACTTGAGGGGGCGGGAGCAGTTCTTC; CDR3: CASSPPVDLRGREQFF
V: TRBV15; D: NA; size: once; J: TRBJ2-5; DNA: TGTGCCACCAGCAGAGACCGCCAAGAGACCCAGTACTTC; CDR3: CATSRDRQETQYF
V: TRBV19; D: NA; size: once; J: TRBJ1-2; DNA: TGTGCCAGCGCGCCGACAGCCAGCTATGGCTACACCTTC; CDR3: CASAPTASYGYTF
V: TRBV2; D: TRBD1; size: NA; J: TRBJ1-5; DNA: TGTGCCAGCAGTGGGCCACAGGCAGGGGGCCAGCCCCAGCATTTT; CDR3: CASSGPQAGGQPQHF
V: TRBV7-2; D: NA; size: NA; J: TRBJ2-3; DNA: TGTGCCAGCAGCTTATTGGGTCGGGGGACAGATACGCAGTATTTT; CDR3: CASSLLGRGTDTQYF
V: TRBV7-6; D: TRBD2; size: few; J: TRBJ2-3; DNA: TGTGCCAGCAGCTCGGGACTAGCGGGAGGGCCAAGGGGAGATACGCAGTATTTT; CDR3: CASSSGLAGGPRGDTQYF
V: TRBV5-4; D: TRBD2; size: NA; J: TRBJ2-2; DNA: TGTGCCGGCAGTTCCCCAGGACTAGCGGGGAACACCGGGGAGCTGTTTTTT; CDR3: CAGSSPGLAGNTGELFF
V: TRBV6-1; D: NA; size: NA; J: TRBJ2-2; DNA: TGTGCCAGCAGTGAATGGGCAGGCAGTACCGGGGAGCTGTTTTTT; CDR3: CASSEWAGSTGELFF
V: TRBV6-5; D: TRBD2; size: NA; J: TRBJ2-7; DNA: TGTGCCAGCAGTTTGGGACTAGCGGGAGACGAGCAGTACTTC; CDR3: CASSLGLAGDEQYF
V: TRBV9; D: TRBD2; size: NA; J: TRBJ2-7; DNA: TGTGCCAGCAGCTCCAGCGGGAGCTCCTACGAGCAGTACTTC; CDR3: CASSSSGSSYEQYF
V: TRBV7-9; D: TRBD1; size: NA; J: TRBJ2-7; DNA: TGTTCCAGCAGCCCCGGACAGGAGGCGTACTTC; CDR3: CSSSPGQEAYF
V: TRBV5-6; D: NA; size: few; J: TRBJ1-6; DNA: TGTGCCAGCAGCTTGCTTCCAGGGAATTCACCCCTCCACTTT; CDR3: CASSLLPGNSPLHF
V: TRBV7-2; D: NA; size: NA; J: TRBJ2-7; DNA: TGTGCCAGCAGCTTCGGGGGACAGGGAATTACTAGCGGATACGAGCAGTACTTC; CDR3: CASSFGGQGITSGYEQYF
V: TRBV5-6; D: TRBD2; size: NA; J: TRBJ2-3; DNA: TGTGCCAGCAGCTTGTGGCTGGGACTAGCGGGAGAGGATGATACGCAGTATTTT; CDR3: CASSLWLGLAGEDDTQYF
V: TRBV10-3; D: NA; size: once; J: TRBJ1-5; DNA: TGTGCCATCAGTGAGACAGGCTCTAGCAATCAGCCCCAGCATTTT; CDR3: CAISETGSSNQPQHF